Shown below are 22 T cell receptor beta chains from a single sample sequenced in a study of blood T cells in healthy people across ages. The second PCR ran about 6 to 12 cycles with a sample-barcoded 5' primer and J-beta primers. TCRdb ran MiXCR on the 5' RACE reads and lists one entry per CDR3 protein. The sample consists of 850,000 to 1,100,000 distinct CDR3 sequences, around two fifths of them appearing once. Sequenced input: blood. The receptors were sampled from a man between 18 and 29 years old in good health.

The gene calls are TRBV7-9 and TRBJ2-5; TRBD2 might be the D (6 bases). The V end lost 0 bases, the J end lost 11 bases, and 10 bases lay between the germline ends. The CDR3 has 12 residues. Germline V lookup: CDR1 SEHNR, CDR2 FQNEAQ (reference sequence). The CDR3 coding sequence is TGTGCCAGCAGCTTAGCGGGACTCAAGCAGTACTTC. It translates to CASSLAGLKQYF.

The chain couples TRBV20-1 to TRBJ1-5; no reliable D call. Looked up from germline, CDR1 is DFQATT and CDR2 is SNEGSKA (reference sequence). V lost 6 bases and J lost 5, with 11 bases in between. The CDR3 is 12 residues long. The CDR3 protein is CSAAPGYQPQHF. The CDR3 coding sequence is TGCAGTGCCGCTCCAGGTTATCAGCCCCAGCATTTT.

This clonotype showed up just a few times. This chain links TRBV12-3 or TRBV12-4 with TRBJ1-5, with 7 bases lining up with TRBD1. There are 15 residues in the CDR3. The J segment lost 3 bases and the V segment lost 7 bases, leaving 9 bases of the junction unmatched. CDR3 sequence (DNA): TGTGCCAGCACCAGAGACAGGGAGGTCAATCAGCCCCAGCATTTT. This codes for CASTRDREVNQPQHF.

This clonotype was recorded a few times. The chain uses TRBV3-1 and TRBJ2-5; TRBD2 matches 12 bases. The CDR3 runs 17 residues. Germline V lookup: CDR1 LGHDT, CDR2 YNNKEL (reference sequence). J was trimmed by 2 bases and V by 6 bases; bases with no gene match: 10. The CDR3 spells CASRRKETSGGQETQYF. The CDR3 nucleotides are TGTGCCAGCAGACGTAAAGAGACTAGCGGGGGTCAAGAGACCCAGTACTTC.

The DNA of the CDR3 is TGCAGCGGGGCCGGGACAGGGTGGAGCGAGCAGTACTTC. This sequence encodes CSGAGTGWSEQYF. This chain joins TRBV29-1 and TRBJ2-7; 9 nucleotides align to TRBD1. This CDR3 has 13 residues. Per germline, CDR1 SQVTM and CDR2 ANQGSEA. The V and J ends lost 7 bases and 6 bases, in that order; junction bases with no gene match: 10.

The chain couples TRBV6-5 to TRBJ2-1; 7 bases are a match to TRBD1. Germline CDR1 MNHEY, CDR2 SVGAGI. The CDR3 extends over 13 amino acids. V gave up 6 bases and J gave up 7 bases; unmatched junction bases: 6. The CDR3 spells CASRVDRTNEQFF. CDR3 coding DNA: TGTGCCAGCAGGGTGGACAGGACAAATGAGCAGTTCTTC.

V and J are TRBV5-6 and TRBJ1-1, with 7 bases aligning to TRBD1. This CDR3 has 15 residues. Germline lookup yields CDR1 SGHDT and CDR2 YYEEEE. The V gene end was trimmed by 5 bases and the J gene end by 7 bases; junction bases not matched to a gene: 14. The CDR3 protein is CASSPTGSGFSEAFF. The CDR3, as DNA: TGTGCCAGCAGTCCGACAGGGAGTGGGTTTAGTGAAGCTTTCTTT.

This clonotype was counted only a few times. The chain links TRBV7-3 to TRBJ1-1; D is uncertain. The length of the CDR3 is 12 residues. The V gene lost 1 base and the J gene lost 10 bases, with 10 bases spanning the gap. Germline V gene sequence: CDR1 SGHTA, CDR2 FQGTGA. The CDR3 protein is CASSLKRAVAFF. In nucleotides, the CDR3 is TGTGCCAGCAGCTTAAAGAGGGCAGTAGCTTTCTTT.

The chain couples TRBV20-1 to TRBJ1-5; tentatively, D is TRBD1 (6 bases). The V gene lost 2 bases and the J gene lost 6 bases, with 11 bases spanning the gap. Germline V gene sequence: CDR1 DFQATT, CDR2 SNEGSKA (reference sequence). The CDR3 runs to 13 residues. CDR3 in DNA: TGCAGTGCTAGAAAACAGGGCATTCAGCCCCAGCATTTT. It yields the protein CSARKQGIQPQHF.

V and J are TRBV6-6 and TRBJ1-1; D not certain. This CDR3 region has 12 residues. With 7 bases removed from V and 11 bases from J, the gap between germline ends came to 17 bases. Germline V lookup: CDR1 MNHNY, CDR2 SVGAGI (reference sequence). CDR3 protein: CASTISSGLAFF. In nucleotides, the CDR3 is TGTGCCAGCACCATCAGTTCGGGGTTGGCTTTCTTT.

The chain combines TRBV7-9 with TRBJ2-7; 7 bases line up with TRBD1. CDR3 length equals 15 residues. Germline V gives CDR1 SEHNR, CDR2 FQNEAQ (reference sequence). V shed 1 base and J 7 bases; nucleotides not matched to a gene: 10. CDR3 amino acids: CASSLDPRQGSEQYF. Here the CDR3 DNA reads TGTGCCAGCAGCTTAGACCCGAGACAGGGATCGGAGCAGTACTTC.

This clonotype was picked up many times. The chain couples TRBV4-3 to TRBJ2-3, with D hard to call. Per germline, CDR1 LGHNA and CDR2 YSLEER. The CDR3 has 19 amino acids. Trimming stripped 1 base from V and 6 bases from J, with 26 bases between. The CDR3 DNA follows: TGCGCCAGCAGCCAAGTAATGGCCGTGACAACCAGTTTCGAGGATACGCAGTATTTT. This gives the protein CASSQVMAVTTSFEDTQYF.

The gene calls are TRBV7-9 and TRBJ2-5; D is unresolved. V was cut by 5 bases and J by 13 bases, with 14 bases left in between. The germline gives CDR1 SEHNR, CDR2 FQNEAQ (reference sequence). The CDR3 contains 11 residues. The CDR3 region is CASSMGNERYF. Written as DNA, the CDR3 is TGTGCCAGCAGCATGGGCAATGAGCGGTACTTC.

V usage is TRBV15 and J usage is TRBJ2-1, with 13 bases fitting TRBD2. Trimming removed 4 bases from V and 4 bases from J; junction bases left unmatched: 1. Germline-derived CDR1 and CDR2 are LNHNV and YYDKDF (reference sequence). The CDR3 is made up of 15 amino acids. The CDR3 DNA is TGTGCCACCAGCACGGGACTAGCGGGGTACAATGAGCAGTTCTTC. Its protein product is CATSTGLAGYNEQFF. Complete variable domain (other parts from reference TRBV15 and TRBJ2-1): DAMVIQNPRYQVTQFGKPVTLSCSQTLNHNVMYWYQQKSSQAPKLLFHYYDKDFNNEADTPDNFQSRRPNTSFCFLDIRSPGLGDTAMYLCATSTGLAGYNEQFFGPGTRLTVL.

V is TRBV7-2 and J is TRBJ1-2, with 8 bases that match TRBD1. The CDR3 is made up of 15 amino acids. J lost 5 bases, V lost 3 bases, and 8 bases had no gene match. The germline CDR1 and CDR2 sequences are SGHTA and FQGNSA. CDR3 sequence: CASSLRPGQAYGYTF. The CDR3 DNA reads TGTGCCAGCAGCTTGAGACCGGGACAGGCTTATGGCTACACCTTC.

The rearrangement joins TRBV6-5 to TRBJ1-1; TRBD1 agrees at 8 bases. V lost 7 bases to trimming and J lost 6 bases; unmatched junction nucleotides: 10. CDR3 length: 14 residues. Germline V gene data show CDR1 as MNHEY and CDR2 as SVGAGI. The CDR3 DNA reads TGTGCCAGCATTGAATTGGCAGGGGGCCCTGAAGCTTTCTTT. Translated, it gives CASIELAGGPEAFF.

The J gene is TRBJ2-2, the V gene TRBV12-3 or TRBV12-4; 8 bases map to TRBD1. Unmatched junction bases numbered 5, after V lost 5 bases and J lost 3 bases. The CDR3 has 15 amino acids. The CDR3 DNA is TGTGCCAGCAGTCTGCGGGACAGGCACACCGGGGAGCTGTTTTTT. Its protein product is CASSLRDRHTGELFF.

The genes are TRBV4-3 and TRBJ2-3; 7 nucleotides match TRBD2. The CDR3 totals 17 residues. The V gene's germline CDR1 is LGHNA and CDR2 YSLEER. V trimming: 0 bases; J trimming: 6 bases; junction bases outside the gene matches: 12. The CDR3 sequence is CASSQDRTGGLDDTQYF. The CDR3 DNA reads as TGCGCCAGCAGCCAAGATAGAACGGGGGGTCTTGACGATACGCAGTATTTT.

The chain is built from TRBV27 and TRBJ2-1; a possible D gene is TRBD1 (7 bases). V shed 6 bases and J shed 9 bases, with 18 bases lying between them. The germline CDR1 and CDR2 sequences are MNHEY and SMNVEV (reference sequence). There are 14 residues in the CDR3. The CDR3 loop reads CASRPDRVGGEQFF. The CDR3 DNA reads TGTGCCAGCAGACCTGACAGGGTGGGGGGTGAGCAGTTCTTC.

The genes are TRBV20-1 and TRBJ2-4, with 8 bases that match TRBD1. The CDR3 runs to 14 residues. V lost 5 bases, J lost 1 base, and 4 bases stayed unmatched. Germline V CDR1 and CDR2: DFQATT, SNEGSKA (reference sequence). The CDR3 DNA is TGCAGTGCTCCGACAGGGGAGGCCAAAAACATTCAGTACTTC. Amino acid sequence: CSAPTGEAKNIQYF.

At least ten counts were recorded for this clonotype. The chain uses TRBV29-1 and TRBJ2-1; D possibly matches TRBD1 or TRBD2 (5 bases each). Trimming pared 4 bases from V and 3 bases from J, leaving 13 bases between. CDR3 length: 14 residues. The V gene's germline CDR1 is SQVTM and CDR2 ANQGSEA. As DNA, the CDR3 is TGCAGCGTTGTCCCGGGAAGGGGCTACAATGAGCAGTTCTTC. Its translation: CSVVPGRGYNEQFF.

The chain is built from TRBV6-5 and TRBJ2-5, with 8 nucleotides matching TRBD1. The germline V gene has CDR1 MNHEY and CDR2 SVGAGI. This CDR3 has 14 amino acids. Unmatched junction bases numbered 9, after V lost 7 bases and J lost 5 bases. CDR3 bases: TGTGCCAGCAAGGAGACAGGGGCTTGGGAGACCCAGTACTTC. Residues: CASKETGAWETQYF.